This TCR beta chain was captured by sequencing in a study of blood T cell repertoires in COVID-19. Study as a whole: Acute-phase and convalescent COVID-19 samples originated in the United States, Italy and Spain. Sources were T cells, B-cell-depleted T cells, or PBMCs; the material itself was cDNA or gDNA.

Germline CDR1 ENHRY, CDR2 SYGVKD. The V gene end was trimmed by 10 bases and the J gene end by 3 bases; junction bases not matched to a gene: 11. The CDR3 loop spans 14 amino acids. Assay used: immunoSEQ multiplex PCR; TCRdb lists only in-frame clones, some missing. The data contain 200,000 to 250,000 clones, around 80% of them singletons. Cohort 3 donors were reported recovered after two negative PCRs, clearance, or symptom resolution. The receptor's source is a man in his sixties who had recovered from COVID-19. The chain couples TRBV10-3 to TRBJ1-1, with 7 bases identical to TRBD1. The sequenced material came from PBMCs or T cells enriched from blood (not recorded which). As DNA, the CDR3 is TGTGCCACCAGCCTCAACAGGGGTGACACTGAAGCTTTCTTT. It codes for CATSLNRGDTEAFF.